The 5 T cell receptor beta chains presented below share a single source sample, sequenced in a study of cytomegalovirus exposure and HLA in healthy donors. PCR amplification relied on 60 Vbeta primers (plus 13 Jbeta primers). Some clones are missing from TCRdb's copy, which holds only in-frame ones; the method was immunoSEQ multiplex PCR. The repertoire consists of some 180,000 clones, with roughly 80% occurring once and the leading ten covering less than 2%. The sequencing sample was made of PBMCs. These receptors all come from a man aged 35-49 years in good health and CMV-seronegative.

V gene TRBV6-1 combines with J gene TRBJ1-2; TRBD1 is a possible D gene (6 bases). The CDR3 has 12 residues. Germline loops: CDR1 MNHNS, CDR2 SASEGT. Trimming stripped 3 bases from V and 8 bases from J, with 10 bases between. The CDR3 DNA sequence: TGTGCCAGCAGTGATACAGGGCAGGGCTACACCTTC. Its protein is CASSDTGQGYTF.

This clone was observed a single time. The CDR3 region has the DNA TGTGCCAGCAGTTTATCGCAGGGGGCTGGCTATGGCTACACCTTC. Translated, it gives CASSLSQGAGYGYTF. The chain recombines TRBV28 with TRBJ1-2; 8 bases agree with TRBD1. V gave up 1 base and J gave up 4 bases; unmatched junction bases: 5. This CDR3 is built from 15 residues. The germline gives CDR1 MDHEN, CDR2 SYDVKM.

This chain links TRBV5-5 with TRBJ2-7, with a tentative D call TRBD1 (6 bases). V was clipped by 0 bases and J by 5 bases, with 15 bases between them. CDR1 is SGHKS and CDR2 is YYEKEE in the germline V gene (reference sequence). The CDR3 has 15 amino acids. The CDR3 DNA follows: TGTGCCAGCAGCTTGGCCCCAGGGGCTCAGCACGAGCAGTACTTC. It codes for CASSLAPGAQHEQYF.

Concerning this clone itself: The same CDR3 arises from other DNA sequences in this sample as well. CDR3 DNA sequence: TGTGCCAGCAGTGAGGCAGGGGCTGGAAACACCATATATTTT. This gives the protein CASSEAGAGNTIYF. The V and J genes are TRBV2 and TRBJ1-3, with D maybe TRBD1 (6 bases). The germline V and J ends were trimmed by 3 bases and 2 bases, with 8 bases remaining between them. The CDR3 is 14 amino acids. Germline-derived CDR1 and CDR2 are SNHLY and FYNNEI.

This chain links TRBV28 with TRBJ2-7, with 12 bases fitting TRBD2. J gave up 3 bases and V 6 bases, and 3 bases lay outside the gene matches. The CDR3 loop spans 14 amino acids. The germline V gene encodes CDR1 MDHEN and CDR2 SYDVKM. This chain's CDR3 is CASRGLAGYYEQYF. CDR3 coding DNA: TGTGCCAGCAGAGGACTAGCGGGATACTACGAGCAGTACTTC. Using reference TRBV28 and TRBJ2-7 for the parts outside the CDR3, the full variable domain is DVKVTQSSRYLVKRTGEKVFLECVQDMDHENMFWYRQDPGLGLRLIYFSYDVKMKEKGDIPEGYSVSREKKERFSLILESASTNQTSMYLCASRGLAGYYEQYFGPGTRLTVT.